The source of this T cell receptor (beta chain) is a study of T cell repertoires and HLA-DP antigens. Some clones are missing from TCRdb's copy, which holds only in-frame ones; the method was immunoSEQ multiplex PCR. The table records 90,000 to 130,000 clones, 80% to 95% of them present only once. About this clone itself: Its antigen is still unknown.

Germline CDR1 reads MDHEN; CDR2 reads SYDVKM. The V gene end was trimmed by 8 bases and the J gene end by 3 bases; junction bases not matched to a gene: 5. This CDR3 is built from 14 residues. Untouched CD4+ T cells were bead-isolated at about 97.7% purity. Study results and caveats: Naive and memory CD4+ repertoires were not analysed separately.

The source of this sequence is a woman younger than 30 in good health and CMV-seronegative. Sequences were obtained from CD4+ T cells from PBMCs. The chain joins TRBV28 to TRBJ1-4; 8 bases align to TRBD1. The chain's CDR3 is CASALTGANEKLFF. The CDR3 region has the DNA TGTGCCAGCGCCCTGACAGGGGCTAATGAAAAACTGTTTTTT.